This paragraph covers one TCR beta chain sequence. What it binds is not known. This entry belongs to a study of shared clonotypes between healthy human individuals. Study observations and caveats: Expectations were that clonotype sharing among donors would be affected by sequencing depth. Non-shared clonotypes showed lower generation probabilities than clonotypes common to all four donors.

V dropped 1 base and J dropped 1 base, with 10 bases sitting between them. Germline V gene data show CDR1 as KGHSH and CDR2 as LQKENI. CDR3 length: 15 amino acids. Methods used by the authors: ImmunoSEQ only sent back junction sequences with no quality scores, so filtering was done differently. Using immunoSEQ multiplex PCR, the repertoire was profiled, and TCRdb retains in-frame clones only, with some absent. V and J calls and clone size are copied from that table; D and trimming were computed from the DNA. The table includes 2 million to 3 million clones, 80% to 95% detected once. V is TRBV18 and J is TRBJ1-1; D is undetermined. Input material: naive CD4+ T cells from PBMCs. Subset meaning: CD45RA+ positively selected. The clonotype comes from a man between 18 and 29 years old in good health. Some clones in this sample may be carry-over from other donors' samples. CDR3 in DNA: TGTGCCAGCTCACCACTACAGCCAGAGAACACTGAAGCTTTCTTT. This translates into CASSPLQPENTEAFF.